The 17 T cell receptor beta chains presented below share a single source sample, sequenced in a study of T cell repertoires in ileal Crohn's disease. Profiling relied on immunoSEQ multiplex PCR, and the TCRdb table lists in-frame clones only, not all of them. The data contain thousands of clones, around 80% of them singletons. The sample taken for sequencing was ileal tissue. These receptors were obtained from an adult with Crohn's disease.

V gene TRBV6-1 combines with J gene TRBJ1-1; TRBD1 matches 8 bases. Per germline, CDR1 MNHNS and CDR2 SASEGT. Germline trimming cut 6 bases from V and 4 bases from J; bases unmatched to any gene: 4. The CDR3 has 13 amino acids. CDR3 coding DNA: TGTGCCAGCAGATCCAGGGGGCCCACTGAAGCTTTCTTT. As protein: CASRSRGPTEAFF.

The genes are TRBV10-1 and TRBJ2-1; 10 bases line up with TRBD2. V lost 8 bases and J lost 9; bases outside the gene matches: 7. Germline V gene lookup returns CDR1 WNHNN and CDR2 SYGVQD (reference sequence). The CDR3 has 13 amino acids. The CDR3 region has the DNA TGCGCCAGCGGGCTAGCGGGAGTCTCTGAGCAGTTCTTC. Translated, it gives CASGLAGVSEQFF.

The chain carries TRBV18 and TRBJ2-7, with 7 bases identical to TRBD1. CDR3 length: 14 amino acids. Losses at the gene ends were 4 bases for V and 3 bases for J; bases not matched to a gene: 6. Germline V gives CDR1 KGHSH, CDR2 LQKENI. CDR3 protein: CASSLGQERYEQYF. The CDR3 nucleotides read TGTGCCAGCTCACTAGGACAGGAGCGCTACGAGCAGTACTTC.

This chain joins TRBV6-1 and TRBJ2-3; D is perhaps TRBD2 (7 bases). The CDR3 loop spans 15 amino acids. Trimming shortened V by 5 bases and J by 0 bases, and 12 bases separated the two germline ends. Germline V gene lookup returns CDR1 MNHNS and CDR2 SASEGT. The DNA for the CDR3 is TGTGCCAGCAGTAGGGGGGGGACTAGCACAGATACGCAGTATTTT. It yields the protein CASSRGGTSTDTQYF.

The chain has TRBV6-5 and TRBJ2-2; the D gene is possibly TRBD1 (6 bases). The CDR3 has 16 amino acids. Germline values: CDR1 MNHEY, CDR2 SVGAGI. The V gene lost 4 bases and the J gene lost 0 bases, with 12 bases spanning the gap. The CDR3 region has the DNA TGTGCCAGCAGTTTTCCGGGACAATCGAACACCGGGGAGCTGTTTTTT. Protein: CASSFPGQSNTGELFF.

The chain has TRBV5-1 and TRBJ2-6, with D possibly TRBD2 on 6 matching bases. Per the germline V gene, CDR1 is SGHRS and CDR2 is YFSETQ. CDR3 length: 17 amino acids. Trimming shortened V by 4 bases and J by 0 bases, and 14 bases separated the two germline ends. As DNA, the CDR3 is TGCGCCAGCAGCCCCCAGGAGGGGCTCTCTGGGGCCAACGTCCTGACTTTC. As protein: CASSPQEGLSGANVLTF.

This clone was seen once. The rearrangement joins TRBV5-1 to TRBJ2-7, with 11 bases aligning to TRBD1. V shed 4 bases, J shed 6 bases, and the junction held 6 bases outside the gene matches. The V gene's germline CDR1 is SGHRS and CDR2 YFSETQ. The CDR3 covers 14 residues. CDR3: CASSLRTGGPEQYF. The CDR3 bases are TGCGCCAGCAGCCTCCGGACAGGGGGCCCCGAGCAGTACTTC.

The V and J genes are TRBV6-5 and TRBJ2-1, with D unresolved. The CDR3 spans 13 residues. The V end lost 4 bases, the J end lost 4 bases, and 8 bases lay between the germline ends. In germline, CDR1 is MNHEY, CDR2 SVGAGI. CDR3 protein: CASSSHLYNEQFF. CDR3 DNA: TGTGCCAGCAGTTCCCATCTATACAATGAGCAGTTCTTC.

This chain joins TRBV29-1 and TRBJ2-1, with TRBD1 identical over 9 bases. The ends lost 5 bases at V and 10 bases at J; junction bases unmatched: 6. This CDR3 is built from 12 residues. The V gene's germline CDR1 is SQVTM and CDR2 ANQGSEA. As DNA, the CDR3 is TGCAGCGTTTTACAGGGGGCCCTCGAGCAGTTCTTC. Translation gives CSVLQGALEQFF.

V and J are TRBV7-6 and TRBJ1-1; D remains unclear. There are 13 residues in the CDR3. Germline assignment: CDR1 SGHVS and CDR2 FNYEAQ. V dropped 2 bases and J dropped 2 bases, with 6 bases sitting between them. The CDR3 loop is CASSLSVNTEAFF. The CDR3 nucleotides read TGTGCCAGCAGCTTAAGCGTAAACACTGAAGCTTTCTTT.

V and J are TRBV6-5 and TRBJ2-3; a weak D match, TRBD2 (6 bases). The CDR3 has 16 residues. Germline CDR1 and CDR2: MNHEY and SVGAGI. Deletions cut 2 bases from V and 4 bases from J, with 16 bases between. The CDR3 protein is CASSYGLGGGADTQYF. CDR3 coding DNA: TGTGCCAGCAGTTACGGGCTGGGAGGCGGGGCAGATACGCAGTATTTT.

With regard to this clone: This specimen includes other DNA sequences encoding the same CDR3. The chain has TRBV6-1 and TRBJ2-7; the D gene is possibly TRBD1 (6 bases). This CDR3 comprises 12 residues. CDR1 MNHNS and CDR2 SASEGT come from the germline V gene. With 6 bases removed from V and 2 bases from J, the gap between germline ends came to 8 bases. CDR3 sequence reads: CASRDSTYEQYF. The CDR3 DNA is TGTGCCAGCAGGGACAGCACCTACGAGCAGTACTTC.

The chain joins TRBV7-9 to TRBJ2-7; 10 bases fit TRBD2. This CDR3 has 17 residues. V shed 1 base and J 2 bases; nucleotides not matched to a gene: 8. Germline values: CDR1 SEHNR, CDR2 FQNEAQ (reference sequence). The CDR3 DNA reads TGTGCCAGCAGCTTAGTGCAAGGACTAGCGGTAGCCTACGAGCAGTACTTC. Encoded protein: CASSLVQGLAVAYEQYF.

The rearrangement links TRBV30 to TRBJ1-1, with a possible D match to TRBD1 (5 bases). V was clipped by 8 bases and J by 1 base, with 20 bases between them. Germline assignment: CDR1 GTSNPN and CDR2 SVGIG (reference sequence). The CDR3 spans 15 residues. CDR3 sequence (DNA): TGTGCCAGAAGCTCAGGGAAGGTGGGGAACACTGAAGCTTTCTTT. Encoded protein: CARSSGKVGNTEAFF. The whole variable domain, remainder taken from reference TRBV30 and TRBJ1-1, is SQTIHQWPATLVQPVGSPLSLECTVEGTSNPNLYWYRQAAGRGLQLLFYSVGIGQISSEVPQNLSASRPQDRQFILSSKKLLLSDSGFYLCARSSGKVGNTEAFFGQGTRLTVV.

The CDR3 coding sequence is TGTGCCACAACGAAAGGGGCAGGGGGGACAGATACGCAGTATTTT. This encodes CATTKGAGGTDTQYF. The chain employs TRBV6-1 and TRBJ2-3; possible D gene TRBD1, 7 bases. CDR1 is MNHNS and CDR2 is SASEGT in the germline V gene. V was trimmed by 10 bases and J by 3 bases, leaving 20 bases between them. The CDR3 runs to 15 residues.

This chain uses TRBV14 with TRBJ2-2; TRBD1 might be the D (5 bases). The CDR3 is 16 amino acids. V lost 4 bases, J lost 7 bases, and 19 bases lay in between. Germline V gene data show CDR1 as SGHDN and CDR2 as FVKESK. The CDR3 reads CASSPFGQVRGGELFF. CDR3 bases: TGTGCCAGCAGCCCCTTTGGACAAGTCCGTGGCGGGGAGCTGTTTTTT.

This clone was observed once. V usage is TRBV19 and J usage is TRBJ2-2, with 9 positions matching TRBD2. Germline loops: CDR1 LNHDA, CDR2 SQIVND (reference sequence). V dropped 4 bases and J dropped 0; count of bases not matched to a gene: 6. CDR3 length: 17 amino acids. DNA for the CDR3: TGTGCCAGTAGTACAAGAGCGGGAGGTACGAACACCGGGGAGCTGTTTTTT. Protein product: CASSTRAGGTNTGELFF.